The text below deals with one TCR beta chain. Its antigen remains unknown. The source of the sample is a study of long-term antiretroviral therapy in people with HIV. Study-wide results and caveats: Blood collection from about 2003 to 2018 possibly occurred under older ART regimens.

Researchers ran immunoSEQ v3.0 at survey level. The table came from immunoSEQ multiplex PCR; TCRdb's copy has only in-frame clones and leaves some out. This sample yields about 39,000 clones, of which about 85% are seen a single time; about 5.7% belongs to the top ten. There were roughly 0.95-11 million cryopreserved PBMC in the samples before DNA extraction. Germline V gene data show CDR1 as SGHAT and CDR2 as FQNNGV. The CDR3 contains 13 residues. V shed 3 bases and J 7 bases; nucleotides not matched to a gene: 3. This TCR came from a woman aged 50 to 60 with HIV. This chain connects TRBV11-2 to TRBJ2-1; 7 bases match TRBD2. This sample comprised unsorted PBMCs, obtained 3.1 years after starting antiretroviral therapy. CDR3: CASSFGGGNEQFF. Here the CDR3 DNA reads TGTGCCAGCAGCTTTGGGGGGGGGAATGAGCAGTTCTTC.